The clone carrying this TCR beta chain occurred a few times. What it binds is not known. This sample is part of a study of beta chain features in type 1 diabetes. Regarding the study as a whole: For patients, the naive, central memory and Treg TCRB repertoires appeared more alike than for healthy donors.

Germline CDR1 SGHDT, CDR2 YYEEEE. CDR3 size: 13 residues. V lost 4 bases and J lost 3; bases outside the gene matches: 2. Isolation of CD4+ naive, central memory, regulatory and stem cell-like memory cells was achieved by sorting via CD45RO/CCR7/CD25/CD127/CD95/CD27. Since all of the isolated RNA was reverse transcribed, expressed TCRB transcripts were what got sequenced. TCRdb keeps only in-frame clones here, not all; method: immunoSEQ multiplex PCR. The sample yields about 320,000 clones, around 13% seen once. The sequencing input was central memory CD4+ T cells from blood. The chain recombines TRBV5-6 with TRBJ1-2; TRBD1 matches 8 bases. The sequence came from a man aged 25-40 years in good health. The CDR3 nucleotides read TGTGCCAGCAGCCCGGACAGGGACTATGGCTACACCTTC. Translation: CASSPDRDYGYTF.